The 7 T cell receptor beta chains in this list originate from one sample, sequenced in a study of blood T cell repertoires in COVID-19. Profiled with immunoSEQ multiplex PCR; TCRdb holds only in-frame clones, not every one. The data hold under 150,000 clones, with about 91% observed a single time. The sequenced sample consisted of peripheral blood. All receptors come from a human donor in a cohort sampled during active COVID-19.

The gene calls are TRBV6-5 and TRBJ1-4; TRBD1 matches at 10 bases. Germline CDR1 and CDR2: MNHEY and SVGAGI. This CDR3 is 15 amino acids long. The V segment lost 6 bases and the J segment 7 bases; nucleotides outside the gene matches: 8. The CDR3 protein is CASRTRDRGGEKLFF. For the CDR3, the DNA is TGTGCCAGCAGAACCCGGGACAGGGGCGGTGAAAAACTGTTTTTT.

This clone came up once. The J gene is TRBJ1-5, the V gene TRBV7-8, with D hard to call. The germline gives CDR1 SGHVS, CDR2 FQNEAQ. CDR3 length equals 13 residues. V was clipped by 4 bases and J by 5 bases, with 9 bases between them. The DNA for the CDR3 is TGTGCCAGCAGCTGGTTAGAGGATCAGCCCCAGCATTTT. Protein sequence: CASSWLEDQPQHF.

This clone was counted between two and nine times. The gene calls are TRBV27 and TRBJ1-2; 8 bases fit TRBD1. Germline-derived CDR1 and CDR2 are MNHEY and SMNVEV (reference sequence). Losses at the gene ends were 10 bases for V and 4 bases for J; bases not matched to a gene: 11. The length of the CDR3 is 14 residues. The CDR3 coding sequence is TGTGCCACCCGACAGGGGATAGATTCCTATGGCTACACCTTC. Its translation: CATRQGIDSYGYTF.

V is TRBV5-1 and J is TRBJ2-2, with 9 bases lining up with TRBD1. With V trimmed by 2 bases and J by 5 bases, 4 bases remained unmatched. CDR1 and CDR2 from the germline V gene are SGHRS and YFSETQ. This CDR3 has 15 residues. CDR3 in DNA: TGCGCCAGCAGCTTCGGGACAGGGCGGACCGGGGAGCTGTTTTTT. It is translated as CASSFGTGRTGELFF.

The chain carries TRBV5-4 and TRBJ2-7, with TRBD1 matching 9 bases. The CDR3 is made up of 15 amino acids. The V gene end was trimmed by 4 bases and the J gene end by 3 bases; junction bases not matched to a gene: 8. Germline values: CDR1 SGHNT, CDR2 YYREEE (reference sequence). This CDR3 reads CASSTRDRAHYEQYF. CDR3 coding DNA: TGTGCCAGCAGCACCCGGGACAGGGCCCACTACGAGCAGTACTTC.

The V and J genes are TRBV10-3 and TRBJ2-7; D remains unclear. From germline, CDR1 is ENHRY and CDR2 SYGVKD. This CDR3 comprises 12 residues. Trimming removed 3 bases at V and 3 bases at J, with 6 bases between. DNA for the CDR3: TGTGCCATCAGTGATAAGCGCTACGAGCAGTACTTC. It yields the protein CAISDKRYEQYF.

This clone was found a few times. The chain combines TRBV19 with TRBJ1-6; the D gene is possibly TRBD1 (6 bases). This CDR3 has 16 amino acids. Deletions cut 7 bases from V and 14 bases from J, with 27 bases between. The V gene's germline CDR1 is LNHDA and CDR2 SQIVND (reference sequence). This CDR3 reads CASTPDSRVLYSALHF. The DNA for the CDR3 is TGTGCCAGTACCCCGGACAGCCGGGTTCTCTATTCGGCCCTCCACTTT.